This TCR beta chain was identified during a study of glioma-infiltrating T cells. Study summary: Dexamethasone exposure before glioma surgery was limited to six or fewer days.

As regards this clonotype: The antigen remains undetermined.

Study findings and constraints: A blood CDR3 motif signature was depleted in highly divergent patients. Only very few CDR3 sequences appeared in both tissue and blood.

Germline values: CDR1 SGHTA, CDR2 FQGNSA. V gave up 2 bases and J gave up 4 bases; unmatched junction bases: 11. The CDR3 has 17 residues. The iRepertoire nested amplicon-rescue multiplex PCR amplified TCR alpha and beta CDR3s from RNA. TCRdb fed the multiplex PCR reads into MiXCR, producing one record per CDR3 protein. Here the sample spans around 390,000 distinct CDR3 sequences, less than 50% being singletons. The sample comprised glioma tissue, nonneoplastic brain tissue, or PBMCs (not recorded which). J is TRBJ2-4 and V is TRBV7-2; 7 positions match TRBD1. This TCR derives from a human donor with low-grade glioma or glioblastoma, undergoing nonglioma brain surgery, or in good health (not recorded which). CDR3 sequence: CASSLPGQPRGKNIQYF. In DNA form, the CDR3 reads TGTGCCAGCAGCTTACCGGGACAGCCCAGGGGTAAAAACATTCAGTACTTC.